The 21 T cell receptor beta chains presented below share a single source sample, sequenced in a study of cytomegalovirus exposure and HLA in healthy donors. Primers: 60 Vbeta forward and 13 Jbeta reverse. Here immunoSEQ multiplex PCR was the method, and the copy in TCRdb shows in-frame clones only, minus some. The data hold about 82,000 clones, with approximately 80% observed a single time. The sample comprised PBMCs. The receptors derive from a human donor in good health.

The chain links TRBV6-1 to TRBJ2-7; 7 nucleotides align to TRBD1. CDR3 size: 14 residues. The germline V gene encodes CDR1 MNHNS and CDR2 SASEGT. The V segment lost 6 bases and the J segment 3 bases; nucleotides outside the gene matches: 8. In nucleotides, the CDR3 is TGTGCCAGCAGGCGCGACAGGGAAGGCTACGAGCAGTACTTC. Protein: CASRRDREGYEQYF.

This sequence joins TRBV18 and TRBJ1-1; possibly TRBD1 for D (5 bases). The V gene lost 3 bases and the J gene lost 7 bases, with 9 bases spanning the gap. This CDR3 is built from 12 residues. From germline, CDR1 is KGHSH and CDR2 LQKENI. The CDR3 region has the DNA TGTGCCAGCTCACCGGGGGGTAGTGAAGCTTTCTTT. Translated: CASSPGGSEAFF.

A word on this clone: An end of the junction does not agree with germline; a read error may underlie this. This chain connects TRBV29-1 to TRBJ2-3, with D perhaps matching TRBD1 (6 bases). There are 15 residues in the CDR3. Germline assignment: CDR1 SQVTM and CDR2 ANQGSEA. The CDR3 protein is CSAEKGAGAQSTQYF. Here the CDR3 DNA reads TGCAGCGCTGAAAAGGGAGCAGGGGCCCAGAGTACGCAGTATTTT.

The chain recombines TRBV5-1 with TRBJ1-6; the match to TRBD1 covers 11 bases. The germline gives CDR1 SGHRS, CDR2 YFSETQ. Trimming cost V 4 bases and J 10 bases; bases outside gene matches: 4. The CDR3 is 14 amino acids. The chain's CDR3 is CASSPGQGGSPLHF. DNA of the CDR3: TGCGCCAGCAGCCCGGGACAGGGGGGCTCACCCCTCCACTTT.

A note on this clone: Other DNA sequences in this sample translate to the same CDR3. The chain combines TRBV10-3 with TRBJ2-3, with 11 bases fitting TRBD2. This CDR3 has 16 amino acids. V dropped 6 bases and J dropped 4; count of bases not matched to a gene: 9. CDR1 and CDR2 (germline): ENHRY, SYGVKD. CDR3 sequence: CAISPGVAGGSDTQYF. Written as DNA, the CDR3 is TGTGCCATCAGCCCCGGGGTAGCGGGGGGGTCAGATACGCAGTATTTT.

This chain connects TRBV13 to TRBJ1-2; weak D call: TRBD1 (6 bases). This CDR3 has 14 amino acids. Trimming pared 7 bases from V and 4 bases from J, leaving 16 bases between. Germline V lookup: CDR1 PRHDT, CDR2 FYEKMQ (reference sequence). The CDR3 sequence: CASTSGGGSYGYTF. The CDR3 bases are TGTGCCAGCACCTCCGGGGGGGGCTCCTATGGCTACACCTTC.

The chain combines TRBV4-1 with TRBJ2-1; possibly TRBD2 for D (5 bases). The germline CDR1 and CDR2 sequences are MGHRA and YSYEKL. The CDR3 is made up of 15 amino acids. Between the trimmed V and J ends, which lost 1 base and 0 bases, there was a span of 7 bases. As DNA, the CDR3 is TGCGCCAGCAGCCAAGGAAGCGGCTCCTACAATGAGCAGTTCTTC. Its protein is CASSQGSGSYNEQFF.

The chain carries TRBV25-1 and TRBJ2-3; TRBD1 aligns across 7 bases. J gave up 8 bases and V 7 bases, and 6 bases lay outside the gene matches. The CDR3 has 12 amino acids. The germline V gene encodes CDR1 MGHDK and CDR2 SYGVNS. The CDR3 loop reads CASTTGEGTQYF. CDR3 DNA sequence: TGTGCCAGCACTACAGGGGAAGGTACGCAGTATTTT.

The V call is TRBV19, the J call TRBJ2-7; 12 bases match TRBD1. From germline, CDR1 is LNHDA and CDR2 SQIVND (reference sequence). The CDR3 runs 17 residues. The junction had 11 bases not matched to a gene; V was cut back by 5 bases and J by 3 bases. The CDR3 sequence is CASSVLPGQGAYYEQYF. The CDR3 DNA reads TGTGCCAGTAGTGTCCTCCCGGGACAGGGGGCCTACTACGAGCAGTACTTC.

V gene TRBV6-6 combines with J gene TRBJ2-1; D gene ambiguous. Trimming took off 4 bases at V and 10 bases at J, with 8 bases between the two ends. Germline V CDR1 and CDR2: MNHNY, SVGAGI (reference sequence). The CDR3 loop spans 11 amino acids. The CDR3 spells CASSFLEEQFF. In nucleotides, the CDR3 is TGTGCCAGCAGTTTCCTAGAGGAGCAGTTCTTC.

The chain uses TRBV5-1 and TRBJ1-4, with TRBD1 matching over 11 bases. V lost 3 bases to trimming and J lost 8 bases; unmatched junction nucleotides: 3. The CDR3 totals 14 residues. Germline V gene data show CDR1 as SGHRS and CDR2 as YFSETQ. The CDR3, as DNA: TGCGCCAGCAGCTCCGGGACAGGGGGGGAAAAACTGTTTTTT. It is translated as CASSSGTGGEKLFF.

The V gene is TRBV6-4, the J gene TRBJ1-1; TRBD1 matches at 9 bases. CDR3 length equals 20 residues. The trim removed 3 bases at V and 4 bases at J, leaving 21 bases unmatched. From germline, CDR1 is MRHNA and CDR2 SNTAGT. This CDR3 is CASSEEGQGTSKVRSTEAFF. DNA of the CDR3: TGTGCCAGCAGTGAGGAGGGACAGGGAACTTCGAAAGTACGGTCCACTGAAGCTTTCTTT.

The chain links TRBV5-4 to TRBJ2-7, with 9 nucleotides matching TRBD1. J lost 10 bases, V lost 3 bases, and 11 bases had no gene match. Germline CDR1 reads SGHNT; CDR2 reads YYREEE (reference sequence). The CDR3 covers 14 residues. In DNA, the CDR3 is TGTGCCAGCAGCTCTCCGGACAGGGGAATCATACAGTACTTC. Amino acids: CASSSPDRGIIQYF.

The rearrangement links TRBV7-6 to TRBJ2-1; D is possibly TRBD1 (6 bases). CDR1 and CDR2 (germline): SGHVS, FNYEAQ. V lost 3 bases and J lost 7, with 16 bases in between. CDR3 length: 15 residues. CDR3 in amino acids: CASSLDSQTWNEQFF. DNA of the CDR3: TGTGCCAGCAGCTTGGACAGTCAAACGTGGAATGAGCAGTTCTTC.

The chain is built from TRBV14 and TRBJ2-6; 10 positions match TRBD1. With 3 bases clipped from V and 0 bases from J, the junction kept 5 bases outside the gene matches. Germline values: CDR1 SGHDN, CDR2 FVKESK. The CDR3 contains 18 residues. As DNA, the CDR3 is TGTGCCAGCAGCCAGCTGACAGGGGGCCGCTCTGGGGCCAACGTCCTGACTTTC. Translated, it gives CASSQLTGGRSGANVLTF.

The rearrangement uses TRBV5-4 and TRBJ2-7; no reliable D call. This CDR3 has 12 amino acids. With 2 bases removed from V and 0 bases from J, the gap between germline ends came to 3 bases. Germline V gives CDR1 SGHNT, CDR2 YYREEE (reference sequence). CDR3 in DNA: TGTGCCAGCAGCTTCAACTCCTACGAGCAGTACTTC. Protein sequence: CASSFNSYEQYF.

The rearrangement links TRBV6-1 to TRBJ2-7; perhaps TRBD2 as D (5 bases). CDR3 length: 18 amino acids. V dropped 2 bases and J dropped 4 bases, with 24 bases sitting between them. Germline values: CDR1 MNHNS, CDR2 SASEGT. The CDR3 spells CASSESPTRFADVYEQYF. The CDR3 DNA sequence: TGTGCCAGCAGTGAAAGTCCTACTAGGTTTGCCGATGTGTACGAGCAGTACTTC.

This chain joins TRBV5-4 and TRBJ2-4; D possibly corresponds to TRBD1 (7 bases). Trimming took 0 bases from V and 3 from J, leaving 19 bases between them. Germline values: CDR1 SGHNT, CDR2 YYREEE (reference sequence). The CDR3 runs 18 residues. The CDR3 is CASSLGWRGQPYKNIQYF. Written as DNA, the CDR3 is TGTGCCAGCAGCTTGGGGTGGAGGGGGCAACCCTACAAAAACATTCAGTACTTC.

The chain joins TRBV6-5 to TRBJ2-7; 8 bases fit TRBD1. The germline V gene encodes CDR1 MNHEY and CDR2 SVGAGI. Losses at the gene ends were 0 bases for V and 3 bases for J; bases not matched to a gene: 4. The CDR3 extends over 15 amino acids. In DNA, the CDR3 is TGTGCCAGCAGTTACTCGGGCAGGGGGCTCTACGAGCAGTACTTC. This gives the protein CASSYSGRGLYEQYF.

The V call is TRBV6-5, the J call TRBJ2-1, with a tentative D call TRBD2 (7 bases). The germline V and J ends were trimmed by 0 bases and 7 bases, with 16 bases remaining between them. Germline CDR1 reads MNHEY; CDR2 reads SVGAGI. CDR3 length: 16 residues. For the CDR3, the DNA is TGTGCCAGCAGTTACTCGAGGTGGGGGGGCTCAAATGAGCAGTTCTTC. It is translated as CASSYSRWGGSNEQFF.

This rearrangement joins TRBV18 to TRBJ1-5, with D unresolved. This CDR3 region has 19 residues. The V end was cut by 0 bases, the J end by 5 bases, with 23 bases between. The germline V gene has CDR1 KGHSH and CDR2 LQKENI. This chain's CDR3 is CASSPPTLMSLNPYQPQHF. CDR3 in DNA: TGTGCCAGCTCACCACCCACTCTAATGAGTCTCAACCCTTATCAGCCCCAGCATTTT.